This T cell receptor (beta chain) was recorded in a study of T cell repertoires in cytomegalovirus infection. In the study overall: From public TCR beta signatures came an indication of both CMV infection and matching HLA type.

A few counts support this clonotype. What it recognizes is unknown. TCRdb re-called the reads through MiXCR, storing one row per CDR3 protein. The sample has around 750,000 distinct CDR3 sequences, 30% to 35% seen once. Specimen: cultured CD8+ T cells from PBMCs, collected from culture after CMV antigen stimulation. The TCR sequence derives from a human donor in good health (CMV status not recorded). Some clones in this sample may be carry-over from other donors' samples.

The CDR3 here is CASSLGLAGAGEQFF. DNA of the CDR3: TGTGCCAGCAGCTTGGGACTAGCGGGGGCCGGTGAGCAGTTCTTC. The V gene is TRBV7-9, the J gene TRBJ2-1; 14 bases line up with TRBD2. The CDR3 runs 15 residues. The germline gives CDR1 SEHNR, CDR2 FQNEAQ (reference sequence). V lost 3 bases and J lost 9; bases outside the gene matches: 4. Drawing the rest from reference TRBV7-9 and TRBJ2-1, the complete variable domain is DTGVSQNPRHKITKRGQNVTFRCDPISEHNRLYWYRQTLGQGPEFLTYFQNEAQLEKSRLLSDRFSAERPKGSFSTLEIQRTEQGDSAMYLCASSLGLAGAGEQFFGPGTRLTVL.